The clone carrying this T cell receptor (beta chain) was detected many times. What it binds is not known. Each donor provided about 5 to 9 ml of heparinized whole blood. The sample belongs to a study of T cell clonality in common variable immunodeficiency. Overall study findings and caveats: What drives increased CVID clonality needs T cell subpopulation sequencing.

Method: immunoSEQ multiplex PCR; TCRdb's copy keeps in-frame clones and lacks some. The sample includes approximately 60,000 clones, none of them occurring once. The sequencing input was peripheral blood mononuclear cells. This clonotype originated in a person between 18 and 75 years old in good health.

The CDR3: CASSYSGGNNSPLHF. The CDR3 bases that were read are TGTGCCAGCAGTTACTCGGGGGGAAATAATTCACCC. The J gene is TRBJ1-6, the V gene TRBV6-2 or TRBV6-3; a possible D gene is TRBD1 (5 bases). The DNA ends 3 residues before the CDR3 does, and the rest of the CDR3 is filled in from the germline J gene. The CDR3 sequence is 15 residues long. The V and J ends lost 0 bases and 5 bases respectively, with 8 bases between them. Germline values: CDR1 MNHEY, CDR2 SVGEGT.